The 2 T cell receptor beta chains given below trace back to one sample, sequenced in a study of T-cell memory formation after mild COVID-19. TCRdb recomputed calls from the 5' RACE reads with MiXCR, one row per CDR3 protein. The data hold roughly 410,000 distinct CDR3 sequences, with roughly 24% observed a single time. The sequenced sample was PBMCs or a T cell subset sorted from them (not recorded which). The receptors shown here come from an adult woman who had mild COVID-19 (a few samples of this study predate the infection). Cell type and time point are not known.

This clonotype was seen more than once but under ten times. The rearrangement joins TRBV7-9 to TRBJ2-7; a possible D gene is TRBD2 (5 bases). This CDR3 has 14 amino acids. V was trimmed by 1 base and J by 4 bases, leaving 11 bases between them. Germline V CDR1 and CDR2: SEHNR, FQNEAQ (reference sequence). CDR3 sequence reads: CASSLVAEGYEQYF. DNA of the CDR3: TGTGCCAGCAGCTTAGTAGCTGAGGGTTACGAGCAGTACTTC.

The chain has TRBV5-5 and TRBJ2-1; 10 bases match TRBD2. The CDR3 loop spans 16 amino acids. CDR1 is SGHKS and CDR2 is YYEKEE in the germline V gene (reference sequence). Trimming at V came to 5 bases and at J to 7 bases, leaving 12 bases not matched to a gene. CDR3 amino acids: CASSWAPAGGQNEQFF. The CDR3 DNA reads TGTGCCAGCAGTTGGGCGCCAGCGGGGGGGCAAAATGAGCAGTTCTTC.